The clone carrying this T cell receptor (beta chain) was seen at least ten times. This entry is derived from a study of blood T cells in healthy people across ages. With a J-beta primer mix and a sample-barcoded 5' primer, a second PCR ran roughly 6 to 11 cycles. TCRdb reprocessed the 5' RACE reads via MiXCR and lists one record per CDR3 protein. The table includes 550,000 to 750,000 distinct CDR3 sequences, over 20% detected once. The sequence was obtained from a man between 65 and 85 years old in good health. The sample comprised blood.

The CDR3 spells CASSLKGAGGDTQYF. The CDR3 nucleotides are TGTGCCAGCAGCCTTAAGGGAGCGGGAGGCGATACGCAGTATTTT. J is TRBJ2-3 and V is TRBV7-9, with 9 bases matching TRBD2. Trimming removed 5 bases from V and 6 bases from J; junction bases left unmatched: 9. CDR3 length: 15 residues. Germline CDR1 is SEHNR and CDR2 is FQNEAQ (reference sequence).